This T cell receptor (beta chain) was profiled in a study of blood T cell repertoires in COVID-19. Trimming removed 0 bases from V and 10 bases from J, with 13 bases in between. The CDR3 is made up of 15 amino acids. Germline values: CDR1 LNHNV, CDR2 YYDKDF (reference sequence). Clones were sequenced by immunoSEQ multiplex PCR, and TCRdb holds only the in-frame ones, with some missing. The sample includes some 150,000 clones, approximately 90% of them seen just once. The chain joins TRBV15 to TRBJ1-6; D not resolved. Input material: peripheral blood. The clonotype comes from a woman in her thirties or forties with acute or convalescent COVID-19. The CDR3 reads CATSREGWAESPLHF. The DNA of the CDR3 is TGTGCCACCAGCAGAGAAGGTTGGGCTGAGTCACCCCTCCACTTT.